The 30 T cell receptor beta chains listed next were all sequenced from one sample in a study of cytomegalovirus exposure and HLA in healthy donors (dated by TCRdb to 2016 to 2017). The method was the immunoSEQ multiplex PCR assay. A mixture of 60 forward primers for TCR Vbeta segments and 13 reverse primers for TCR Jbeta segments was used in the multiplex PCR. TCRdb re-hosts the immuneACCESS table, in-frame sequences only. Its copies lack some clones; in the studies checked, an unresolved V gene accounts for under half of them, and the cause for the rest is not known. This sample lists around 85,000 clones; roughly 75% were detected once. Approximately 7.9% of the sample is held by the ten biggest clonotypes. The specimen was PBMCs. The origin of the receptors is a man aged 25-45 years in good health and CMV-seronegative.

This sequence joins TRBV6-5 and TRBJ2-7; maybe TRBD2 (5 bases). This CDR3 is built from 15 residues. Trimming removed 6 bases from V and 3 bases from J, with 18 bases in between. The germline V gene encodes CDR1 MNHEY and CDR2 SVGAGI. CDR3 DNA sequence: TGTGCCAGCAGGACTGCCGCGGACTGGCGCTACGAGCAGTACTTC. Amino acids: CASRTAADWRYEQYF.

The genes are TRBV6-5 and TRBJ2-7; 14 nucleotides match TRBD2. This CDR3 spans 16 amino acids. Germline loops: CDR1 MNHEY, CDR2 SVGAGI. With V trimmed by 0 bases and J by 7 bases, 5 bases remained unmatched. CDR3 nucleotides: TGTGCCAGCAGTTACTCCCCGGGACTAGCGGGGGAAGAGCAGTACTTC. It specifies CASSYSPGLAGEEQYF.

The rearrangement uses TRBV25-1 and TRBJ1-1, with TRBD1 matching over 9 bases. With V trimmed by 5 bases and J by 4 bases, 2 bases remained unmatched. The germline CDR1 and CDR2 sequences are MGHDK and SYGVNS. The length of the CDR3 is 13 residues. The CDR3 DNA is TGTGCCAGCAGTAAGACAGGGGGCACTGAAGCTTTCTTT. Protein: CASSKTGGTEAFF. Full variable domain (remainder filled in from reference TRBV25-1 and TRBJ1-1): EADIYQTPRYLVIGTGKKITLECSQTMGHDKMYWYQQDPGMELHLIHYSYGVNSTEKGDLSSESTVSRIRTEHFPLTLESARPSHTSQYLCASSKTGGTEAFFGQGTRLTVV.

The chain joins TRBV7-2 to TRBJ2-7, with D perhaps matching TRBD1 (6 bases). This CDR3 spans 16 amino acids. The V gene lost 4 bases and the J gene lost 4 bases, with 20 bases spanning the gap. The germline gives CDR1 SGHTA, CDR2 FQGNSA. CDR3 residues: CASSSRTDSSKYEQYF. For the CDR3, the DNA is TGTGCCAGCAGCTCCCGGACAGATTCCTCAAAATACGAGCAGTACTTC.

V usage is TRBV5-4 and J usage is TRBJ2-1; TRBD2 aligns across 9 bases. CDR3 length: 14 residues. The J segment lost 9 bases and the V segment lost 4 bases, leaving 8 bases of the junction unmatched. The germline CDR1 and CDR2 sequences are SGHNT and YYREEE (reference sequence). The CDR3 loop reads CASSNRTSVSEQFF. In nucleotides, the CDR3 is TGTGCCAGCAGCAACCGGACTAGCGTAAGTGAGCAGTTCTTC. The variable domain in full, completed from reference TRBV5-4 and TRBJ2-1, reads ETGVTQSPTHLIKTRGQQVTLRCSSQSGHNTVSWYQQALGQGPQFIFQYYREEENGRGNFPPRFSGLQFPNYSSELNVNALELDDSALYLCASSNRTSVSEQFFGPGTRLTVL.

This clone showed up just once. The gene calls are TRBV5-6 and TRBJ1-1; 7 bases are shared with TRBD1. The CDR3 has 13 residues. CDR1 is SGHDT and CDR2 is YYEEEE in the germline V gene. With V trimmed by 4 bases and J by 5 bases, 5 bases remained unmatched. The CDR3 coding sequence is TGTGCCAGCAGCCTAGACAGGGATACTGAAGCTTTCTTT. Its protein is CASSLDRDTEAFF.

The rearrangement uses TRBV5-6 and TRBJ2-7, with D unclear. Germline CDR1 SGHDT, CDR2 YYEEEE. This CDR3 is built from 14 residues. V dropped 0 bases and J dropped 6 bases, with 13 bases sitting between them. The CDR3 loop reads CASSLGGVSSEQYF. The CDR3 bases are TGTGCCAGCAGCTTGGGTGGAGTAAGCAGCGAGCAGTACTTC.

The sample holds many counts of this clone. The chain carries TRBV4-1 and TRBJ2-7, with D possibly matching TRBD2 (7 bases). The CDR3 has 14 amino acids. CDR1 and CDR2 from the germline V gene are MGHRA and YSYEKL. With 3 bases removed from V and 4 bases from J, the gap between germline ends came to 13 bases. The chain's CDR3 is CASSQGGGMYEQYF. The CDR3 DNA follows: TGCGCCAGCAGCCAGGGAGGGGGGATGTACGAGCAGTACTTC.

The gene calls are TRBV25-1 and TRBJ1-1, with 7 positions matching TRBD1. This CDR3 has 15 residues. Germline V CDR1 and CDR2: MGHDK, SYGVNS. V shed 3 bases, J shed 0 bases, and the junction held 4 bases outside the gene matches. CDR3 nucleotide sequence: TGTGCCAGCAGTGACAGGGGACAGATGAACACTGAAGCTTTCTTT. Translating it yields CASSDRGQMNTEAFF.

Of note for this clone: The sample contains more than one DNA sequence encoding this CDR3. V usage is TRBV28 and J usage is TRBJ1-1; no clear D gene. Germline assignment: CDR1 MDHEN and CDR2 SYDVKM. The ends were cut back, 7 bases at V and 1 base at J, with 10 bases in the middle. The CDR3 totals 13 residues. The CDR3 region has the DNA TGTGCCAGCATAGTGAGCGGGAACACTGAAGCTTTCTTT. Protein: CASIVSGNTEAFF.

The chain recombines TRBV2 with TRBJ2-5, with D possibly TRBD1 on 6 matching bases. The CDR3 is 14 amino acids. The V and J ends lost 6 bases and 2 bases respectively, with 13 bases between them. Germline values: CDR1 SNHLY, CDR2 FYNNEI. CDR3 sequence: CASSQDSAQETQYF. CDR3 nucleotide sequence: TGTGCCAGCAGCCAGGACAGCGCGCAAGAGACCCAGTACTTC.

This clone was observed a few times. This chain joins TRBV30 and TRBJ1-2; 7 bases line up with TRBD1. J was trimmed by 5 bases and V by 5 bases; bases with no gene match: 8. The CDR3 contains 13 residues. Per the germline V gene, CDR1 is GTSNPN and CDR2 is SVGIG (reference sequence). CDR3 DNA sequence: TGTGCCTGGGAGACAGGGTCGGGGTATGGCTACACCTTC. As protein: CAWETGSGYGYTF.

This clone was counted a single time. The chain joins TRBV30 to TRBJ1-3, with 11 nucleotides matching TRBD1. Germline V gene data show CDR1 as GTSNPN and CDR2 as SVGIG (reference sequence). The junction had 7 bases not matched to a gene; V was cut back by 1 base and J by 5 bases. The CDR3 is 16 amino acids. In DNA, the CDR3 is TGTGCCTGGAGTGCCGGACAGGGGGCGAGTAGAAACACCATATATTTT. Protein sequence: CAWSAGQGASRNTIYF.

This rearrangement joins TRBV19 to TRBJ2-7; 7 bases match TRBD1. The CDR3 sequence is 14 residues long. CDR1 is LNHDA and CDR2 is SQIVND in the germline V gene (reference sequence). V trimming: 3 bases; J trimming: 2 bases; junction bases outside the gene matches: 4. CDR3: CASSIQTGTYEQYF. CDR3 nucleotides: TGTGCCAGTAGTATTCAGACAGGGACCTACGAGCAGTACTTC.

This clone was seen more than once but under ten times. In nucleotides, the CDR3 is TGCGCCAGCCGAGAGACAGGCAACTATGGCTACACCTTC. Translated, it gives CASRETGNYGYTF. This chain links TRBV5-1 with TRBJ1-2, with a weak D call TRBD1 (6 bases). The CDR3 runs 13 residues. Trimming left V 7 bases short and J 2 bases short, with 12 bases between. Germline assignment: CDR1 SGHRS and CDR2 YFSETQ.

In its sample, this clone was seen a few times. The chain links TRBV4-3 to TRBJ2-1, with 11 nucleotides matching TRBD2. Germline CDR1 LGHNA, CDR2 YSLEER. The CDR3 is 19 amino acids. J lost 6 bases, V lost 1 base, and 14 bases had no gene match. This chain's CDR3 is CASSQVFSGGAGVGNEQFF. CDR3 sequence (DNA): TGCGCCAGCAGCCAAGTTTTTAGCGGGGGGGCCGGAGTCGGCAATGAGCAGTTCTTC.

The gene calls are TRBV18 and TRBJ1-1; D call uncertain. V was cut by 2 bases and J by 4 bases, with 14 bases left in between. CDR3 length: 15 residues. Germline V gene data show CDR1 as KGHSH and CDR2 as LQKENI. This chain's CDR3 is CASSPAQAKSTEAFF. The CDR3 DNA reads as TGTGCCAGCTCACCAGCTCAGGCGAAGAGCACTGAAGCTTTCTTT.

The rearrangement links TRBV11-3 to TRBJ2-1; D may be TRBD1 (5 bases). Per germline, CDR1 SGHNT and CDR2 YENEEA. V dropped 1 base and J dropped 5 bases, with 12 bases sitting between them. The CDR3 is 15 amino acids. This CDR3 reads CASSLGGSRDNEQFF. The CDR3 DNA is TGTGCCAGCAGCTTAGGAGGTAGCAGGGACAATGAGCAGTTCTTC.

The chain has TRBV7-2 and TRBJ2-1, with 10 bases identical to TRBD1. The CDR3 has 16 residues. V gave up 2 bases and J gave up 7 bases; unmatched junction bases: 8. Germline CDR1 SGHTA, CDR2 FQGNSA. In DNA, the CDR3 is TGTGCCAGCAGCTTAATGCCGGGACAGGGGAGGAATGAGCAGTTCTTC. Translated: CASSLMPGQGRNEQFF.

This CDR3 is CASSLEGGSKLFF. The CDR3 DNA reads TGCGCCAGCAGCTTGGAAGGAGGGTCAAAACTGTTTTTT. This rearrangement joins TRBV5-1 to TRBJ1-4; D uncertain. Germline CDR1 SGHRS, CDR2 YFSETQ. Trimming removed 0 bases from V and 10 bases from J, with 10 bases in between. The CDR3 covers 13 residues.

This clone appeared once. This chain links TRBV5-1 with TRBJ1-1; TRBD1 aligns across 7 bases. CDR3 length: 14 amino acids. Germline V gene sequence: CDR1 SGHRS, CDR2 YFSETQ. The ends lost 4 bases at V and 4 bases at J; junction bases unmatched: 7. CDR3 sequence: CASSQQGRSTEAFF. For the CDR3, the DNA is TGCGCCAGCAGCCAACAGGGGAGGAGCACTGAAGCTTTCTTT.

V is TRBV5-1 and J is TRBJ1-2; D not certain. Germline CDR1 reads SGHRS; CDR2 reads YFSETQ. CDR3 size: 16 residues. The V end was cut by 0 bases, the J end by 0 bases, with 12 bases between. Here the CDR3 DNA reads TGCGCCAGCAGCTTGGCAGCGGATCGTCCTAACTATGGCTACACCTTC. The encoded protein is CASSLAADRPNYGYTF.

The chain links TRBV5-1 to TRBJ1-4, with D unresolved. CDR3 length: 14 residues. Between the trimmed V and J ends, which lost 5 bases and 6 bases, there was a span of 14 bases. Germline V gene sequence: CDR1 SGHRS, CDR2 YFSETQ. This chain's CDR3 is CASRYHQRDEKLFF. DNA for the CDR3: TGCGCCAGCAGGTATCATCAGCGTGATGAAAAACTGTTTTTT.

The chain uses TRBV13 and TRBJ1-5, with TRBD1 matching 9 bases. Germline trimming cut 5 bases from V and 5 bases from J; bases unmatched to any gene: 4. Germline CDR1 reads PRHDT; CDR2 reads FYEKMQ (reference sequence). This CDR3 has 14 amino acids. CDR3 protein: CASSLQGADQPQHF. The CDR3 coding sequence is TGTGCCAGCAGCCTACAGGGGGCTGATCAGCCCCAGCATTTT.

The V and J genes are TRBV5-4 and TRBJ1-4; 7 bases are a match to TRBD1. Germline values: CDR1 SGHNT, CDR2 YYREEE (reference sequence). The CDR3 is made up of 14 amino acids. V trimming: 4 bases; J trimming: 8 bases; junction bases outside the gene matches: 8. The CDR3 loop is CASSTGTAEEKLFF. The CDR3 bases are TGTGCCAGCAGCACCGGGACAGCGGAAGAAAAACTGTTTTTT.

The V call is TRBV28, the J call TRBJ2-5, with D perhaps matching TRBD1 (5 bases). V was pared by 7 bases and J by 1 base, with 25 bases between. Germline-derived CDR1 and CDR2 are MDHEN and SYDVKM. The CDR3 is made up of 18 amino acids. The CDR3 DNA sequence: TGTGCCAGCATTAACGGTCGGTTAGGGGATGGGGCCCAAGAGACCCAGTACTTC. Its translation: CASINGRLGDGAQETQYF.

The J gene is TRBJ2-5, the V gene TRBV5-4; D remains unclear. The CDR3 runs to 14 residues. The germline V and J ends were trimmed by 2 bases and 1 base, with 9 bases remaining between them. The germline V gene has CDR1 SGHNT and CDR2 YYREEE (reference sequence). The CDR3 nucleotides are TGTGCCAGCAGCTTTTCCCGGAGCCAAGAGACCCAGTACTTC. As protein: CASSFSRSQETQYF.

The chain recombines TRBV5-6 with TRBJ1-2, with TRBD1 matching 8 bases. The CDR3 is made up of 15 amino acids. Trimming at V came to 1 base and at J to 0 bases, leaving 2 bases not matched to a gene. Germline V gives CDR1 SGHDT, CDR2 YYEEEE. CDR3 DNA sequence: TGTGCCAGCAGCTTGTCGGACAGGGCTAACTATGGCTACACCTTC. It encodes CASSLSDRANYGYTF.

The count of this clone is one. The chain couples TRBV19 to TRBJ1-5, with D possibly matching TRBD1 (6 bases). V lost 6 bases to trimming and J lost 5 bases, with 17 bases between them. CDR3 size: 15 residues. Per germline, CDR1 LNHDA and CDR2 SQIVND (reference sequence). CDR3 loop: CASRVESRGDQPQHF. For the CDR3, the DNA is TGTGCCAGTAGGGTCGAAAGCAGGGGAGATCAGCCCCAGCATTTT. Based on the CDR3 plus reference TRBV19 and TRBJ1-5, the full variable domain is DGGITQSPKYLFRKEGQNVTLSCEQNLNHDAMYWYRQDPGQGLRLIYYSQIVNDFQKGDIAEGYSVSREKKESFPLTVTSAQKNPTAFYLCASRVESRGDQPQHFGDGTRLSIL.

This sequence joins TRBV5-6 and TRBJ1-1; 7 nucleotides align to TRBD1. The CDR3 length is 15 residues. In germline, CDR1 is SGHDT, CDR2 YYEEEE. The ends lost 4 bases at V and 6 bases at J; junction bases unmatched: 12. CDR3 protein: CASSTRQGRAAEAFF. For the CDR3, the DNA is TGTGCCAGCAGCACCAGACAGGGACGGGCCGCTGAAGCTTTCTTT.